The sample holds many counts of the clone carrying this T cell receptor beta chain. Uncontrolled infections, other autoimmune diseases, pregnancy or lactation led to exclusion of patients. The data were taken from a study of T cells in Graves' hyperthyroidism and ophthalmopathy. Template material for amplifying TCR beta CDR3 regions consisted of RNA transcripts. The TCR CDR3 first-round RT-PCR relied on the HTBI primer set. TCRdb ran MiXCR on the multiplex PCR reads and lists one entry per CDR3 protein. The sample gives hundreds of thousands of distinct CDR3 sequences, around 22% of which show up once; approximately 10% is in the top ten. The CDR3 has 18 residues. CDR1 and CDR2 from the germline V gene are GTSNPN and SVGIG (reference sequence). Trimming removed 0 bases from V and 7 bases from J; junction bases left unmatched: 16.

The chain carries TRBV30 and TRBJ1-1, with 11 bases that match TRBD1. This TCR derives from a woman in her 30s with Graves' ophthalmopathy. Material: blood. The DNA of the CDR3 is TGTGCCTGGAGTGTTTGGGGGACAGGGGGGAGCGGGTCCGATGAAGCTTTCTTT. Amino acid sequence: CAWSVWGTGGSGSDEAFF.